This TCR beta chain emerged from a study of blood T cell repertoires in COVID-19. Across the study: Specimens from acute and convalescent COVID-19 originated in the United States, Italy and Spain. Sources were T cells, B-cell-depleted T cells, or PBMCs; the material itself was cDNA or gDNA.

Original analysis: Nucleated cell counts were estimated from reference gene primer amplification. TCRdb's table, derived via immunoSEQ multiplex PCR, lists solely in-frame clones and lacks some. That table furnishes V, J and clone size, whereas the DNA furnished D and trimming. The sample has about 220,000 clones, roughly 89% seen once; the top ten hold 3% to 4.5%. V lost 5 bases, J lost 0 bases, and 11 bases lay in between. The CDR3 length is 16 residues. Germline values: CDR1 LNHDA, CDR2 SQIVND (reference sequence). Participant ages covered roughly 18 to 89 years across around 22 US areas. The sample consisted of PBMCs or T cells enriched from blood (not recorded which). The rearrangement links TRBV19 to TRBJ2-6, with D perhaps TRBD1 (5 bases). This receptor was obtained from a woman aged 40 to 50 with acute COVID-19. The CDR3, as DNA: TGTGCCAGTAGTTCCGCCCAGGGCTCTGGGGCCAACGTCCTGACTTTC. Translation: CASSSAQGSGANVLTF.